This passage covers 7 T cell receptor beta chains from one sample sequenced in a study of blood T cells in healthy people across ages. A J-beta primer mix and a sample-barcoded 5' primer were used in a second PCR of about 6 to 12 cycles. TCRdb independently ran MiXCR on the 5' RACE reads; one entry per CDR3 protein. The sample records about 1.6 million distinct CDR3 sequences, approximately 32% being singletons. Sequenced: blood. The receptors come from a woman aged 25-40 years in good health.

This clonotype was found many times. The chain uses TRBV5-1 and TRBJ2-5; D gene ambiguous. V shed 0 bases and J shed 2 bases, with 8 bases lying between them. Germline CDR1 is SGHRS and CDR2 is YFSETQ. The CDR3 length is 14 residues. CDR3 sequence: CASSLESPQETQYF. The CDR3 DNA follows: TGCGCCAGCAGCTTGGAGAGTCCTCAAGAGACCCAGTACTTC.

The chain carries TRBV7-7 and TRBJ2-7; the D gene is possibly TRBD2 (7 bases). The V and J ends lost 5 bases and 7 bases respectively, with 18 bases between them. The CDR3 length is 14 residues. Germline-derived CDR1 and CDR2 are SSHAT and FNYEAQ (reference sequence). As DNA, the CDR3 is TGTGCCAGCAGCGACGGAATGGGGGGGCTGGAGCAGTACTTC. It yields the protein CASSDGMGGLEQYF.

V and J are TRBV5-1 and TRBJ2-3; D is unclear. Germline values: CDR1 SGHRS, CDR2 YFSETQ. There are 14 residues in the CDR3. Trimming shortened V by 4 bases and J by 5 bases, and 14 bases separated the two germline ends. The CDR3 loop is CASSAVWEKDTQYF. The CDR3 nucleotides read TGCGCCAGCAGCGCCGTTTGGGAAAAAGATACGCAGTATTTT.

In DNA form, the CDR3 reads TGTGCCAGCATCAAACTTGCTCCTGGCCCTGGGGCCAACGTCCTGACTTTC. The encoded protein is CASIKLAPGPGANVLTF. V usage is TRBV7-3 and J usage is TRBJ2-6; D call uncertain. Deletions cut 7 bases from V and 2 bases from J, with 18 bases between. Germline V gives CDR1 SGHTA, CDR2 FQGTGA. The CDR3 spans 17 residues.

This clonotype has just a few counts. This chain links TRBV12-3 or TRBV12-4 with TRBJ2-7; no definite D call. The CDR3 covers 14 residues. Trimming left V 5 bases short and J 0 bases short, with 11 bases between. The CDR3 reads CASSQWTYSYEQYF. The CDR3, as DNA: TGTGCCAGCAGTCAATGGACCTACTCCTACGAGCAGTACTTC.

This clonotype appeared a few times. V gene TRBV10-1 combines with J gene TRBJ2-3; no reliable D call. V gave up 0 bases and J gave up 3 bases, with 7 bases separating them. Germline V gene lookup returns CDR1 WNHNN and CDR2 SYGVQD (reference sequence). CDR3 length: 14 amino acids. This chain's CDR3 is CASSESRLTDTQYF. The CDR3, as DNA: TGCGCCAGCAGTGAGTCAAGGCTTACAGATACGCAGTATTTT.

This rearrangement joins TRBV6-2 or TRBV6-3 to TRBJ2-4; D is ambiguous. V was cut by 2 bases and J by 6 bases, with 11 bases left in between. Germline CDR1 reads MNHEY; CDR2 reads SVGEGT. The CDR3 totals 14 residues. The CDR3 nucleotides read TGTGCCAGCAGTTACGATTGGCGACTAAACATTCAGTACTTC. Encoded protein: CASSYDWRLNIQYF.